These 17 T cell receptor beta chains were sequenced from one sample in a study of cytomegalovirus exposure and HLA in healthy donors. Generated by immunoSEQ multiplex PCR, the TCRdb table keeps only in-frame clones and is missing some. Of roughly 120,000 clones listed, 88% are singletons. The sequenced sample consisted of PBMCs. The receptors come from a woman in her late teens or twenties in good health and CMV-seronegative.

The chain uses TRBV10-3 and TRBJ1-2; 7 nucleotides line up with TRBD1. After removal of 0 bases from V and 4 bases from J, the junction contained 5 bases not matched to a gene. The CDR3 totals 15 residues. Germline values: CDR1 ENHRY, CDR2 SYGVKD. CDR3 sequence reads: CAISESMGTAYGYTF. For the CDR3, the DNA is TGTGCCATCAGTGAGTCGATGGGGACAGCCTATGGCTACACCTTC.

The rearrangement links TRBV5-6 to TRBJ2-1, with 7 bases matching TRBD1. CDR3 length: 16 residues. The J segment lost 0 bases and the V segment lost 3 bases, leaving 6 bases of the junction unmatched. The germline gives CDR1 SGHDT, CDR2 YYEEEE. The DNA for the CDR3 is TGTGCCAGCAGCTGGGGACAGTACAGCTCCTACAATGAGCAGTTCTTC. Encoded protein: CASSWGQYSSYNEQFF.

This chain connects TRBV7-9 to TRBJ2-1, with 10 bases matching TRBD2. The CDR3 has 16 residues. The V segment lost 6 bases and the J segment 7 bases; nucleotides outside the gene matches: 12. From germline, CDR1 is SEHNR and CDR2 FQNEAQ (reference sequence). The CDR3 loop is CASSLRGSGGKNEQFF. The CDR3, as DNA: TGTGCCAGCAGTCTAAGGGGTAGCGGGGGGAAAAATGAGCAGTTCTTC.

This clone showed up just a few times. The genes are TRBV28 and TRBJ2-2; possible D gene TRBD1, 5 bases. The CDR3 is 16 residues long. V gave up 6 bases and J gave up 5 bases, with 19 bases separating them. Germline lookup yields CDR1 MDHEN and CDR2 SYDVKM. In nucleotides, the CDR3 is TGTGCCAGCAGGGAGACTGACAGTCCGGTGACCGGGGAGCTGTTTTTT. Its protein is CASRETDSPVTGELFF.

The chain recombines TRBV28 with TRBJ1-2, with 7 bases that match TRBD1. V gave up 3 bases and J gave up 0 bases; unmatched junction bases: 4. This CDR3 contains 15 residues. Germline V CDR1 and CDR2: MDHEN, SYDVKM. The CDR3 region has the DNA TGTGCCAGCAGTTTCGGGACAGTCGCTAACTATGGCTACACCTTC. Translating gives CASSFGTVANYGYTF.

The rearrangement joins TRBV7-8 to TRBJ2-3; 14 bases fit TRBD2. Germline loops: CDR1 SGHVS, CDR2 FQNEAQ. The trim removed 5 bases at V and 1 base at J, leaving 2 bases unmatched. This CDR3 contains 16 residues. The CDR3 region is CASSPGLAGGTDTQYF. The CDR3 region has the DNA TGTGCCAGCAGCCCGGGACTAGCGGGGGGCACAGATACGCAGTATTTT. The whole variable domain, remainder taken from reference TRBV7-8 and TRBJ2-3, is GAGVSQSPRYKVAKRGQDVALRCDPISGHVSLFWYQQALGQGPEFLTYFQNEAQLDKSGLPSDRFFAERPEGSVSTLKIQRTQQEDSAVYLCASSPGLAGGTDTQYFGPGTRLTVL.

The gene calls are TRBV9 and TRBJ1-2; TRBD1 matches at 8 bases. The CDR3 length is 14 residues. Germline V gene sequence: CDR1 SGDLS, CDR2 YYNGEE. The V segment lost 0 bases and the J segment 4 bases; nucleotides outside the gene matches: 2. This chain's CDR3 is CASSVGQGSYGYTF. The CDR3 DNA reads as TGTGCCAGCAGCGTAGGACAGGGGAGCTATGGCTACACCTTC.

This clone was seen a few times. The chain links TRBV6-5 to TRBJ2-7, with TRBD1 matching over 9 bases. Germline CDR1 is MNHEY and CDR2 is SVGAGI. The CDR3 runs to 14 residues. V was clipped by 8 bases and J by 5 bases; unmatched bases: 10. The CDR3 DNA reads TGTGCCAGCGGTAGAGGACAGGGGCCCCACGAGCAGTACTTC. Translating gives CASGRGQGPHEQYF.

The chain has TRBV28 and TRBJ2-3; weak D call: TRBD2 (6 bases). Looked up from germline, CDR1 is MDHEN and CDR2 is SYDVKM. The ends were cut back, 6 bases at V and 5 bases at J, with 18 bases in the middle. The length of the CDR3 is 15 residues. The DNA of the CDR3 is TGTGCCAGCAGCGAGGCCAGCGGAGGGAAAGATACGCAGTATTTT. Encoded protein: CASSEASGGKDTQYF.

The chain joins TRBV28 to TRBJ1-1, with D perhaps TRBD1 (6 bases). The ends were cut back, 3 bases at V and 4 bases at J, with 15 bases in the middle. Germline V gives CDR1 MDHEN, CDR2 SYDVKM. There are 15 residues in the CDR3. DNA for the CDR3: TGTGCCAGCAGTTTTGCGGACAGAGATCCCACTGAAGCTTTCTTT. Translated: CASSFADRDPTEAFF.

This clone was counted once. The chain links TRBV7-9 to TRBJ1-1; the D is unclear. CDR1 is SEHNR, CDR2 FQNEAQ, per germline (reference sequence). This CDR3 is 14 amino acids long. V lost 5 bases to trimming and J lost 0 bases, with 10 bases between them. The CDR3 bases are TGTGCCAGCAGCCCCCGGGTGCTGAACACTGAAGCTTTCTTT. Its protein product is CASSPRVLNTEAFF.

The chain employs TRBV6-1 and TRBJ2-1; TRBD1 aligns across 7 bases. V was pared by 2 bases and J by 3 bases, with 4 bases of the junction left unmatched. This CDR3 contains 15 residues. Germline V CDR1 and CDR2: MNHNS, SASEGT. CDR3 region: CASSERQGDYNEQFF. Written as DNA, the CDR3 is TGTGCCAGCAGTGAACGCCAGGGGGACTACAATGAGCAGTTCTTC.

J is TRBJ2-7 and V is TRBV7-9; D might be TRBD2 (7 bases). This CDR3 contains 13 residues. Germline V CDR1 and CDR2: SEHNR, FQNEAQ (reference sequence). The germline V and J ends were trimmed by 5 bases and 12 bases, with 20 bases remaining between them. CDR3 DNA: TGTGCCAGCAGCCGTCCCGGGGGGCCTTGGGTGTACTTC. Its protein product is CASSRPGGPWVYF.

The V and J genes are TRBV30 and TRBJ2-3; 9 bases are a match to TRBD1. V lost 6 bases to trimming and J lost 4 bases; unmatched junction nucleotides: 11. The CDR3 is 15 residues long. CDR1 is GTSNPN, CDR2 SVGIG, per germline (reference sequence). The CDR3 coding sequence is TGTGCCTGCCAGACCGGGACAGGGATTGCAGATACGCAGTATTTT. It translates to CACQTGTGIADTQYF.

The J gene is TRBJ1-1, the V gene TRBV5-4; TRBD1 agrees at 7 bases. The CDR3 runs 16 residues. Germline lookup yields CDR1 SGHNT and CDR2 YYREEE (reference sequence). V lost 0 bases, J lost 1 base, and 6 bases stayed unmatched. The CDR3 sequence is CASSLGRGRRNTEAFF. The CDR3 nucleotides read TGTGCCAGCAGCTTGGGAAGGGGGCGCAGGAACACTGAAGCTTTCTTT.

The J gene is TRBJ1-4, the V gene TRBV5-1, with D possibly TRBD1 on 6 matching bases. The CDR3 length is 16 residues. Germline loops: CDR1 SGHRS, CDR2 YFSETQ. Trimming stripped 3 bases from V and 0 bases from J, with 12 bases between. The CDR3 DNA sequence: TGCGCCAGCAGCTCTAGGGGGAGGGCAACTAATGAAAAACTGTTTTTT. The encoded protein is CASSSRGRATNEKLFF.

CDR3 amino acids: CSVGVAMNTEAFF. Written as DNA, the CDR3 is TGCAGCGTTGGTGTCGCGATGAACACTGAAGCTTTCTTT. The V gene is TRBV29-1, the J gene TRBJ1-1; D not resolved. CDR1 and CDR2 from the germline V gene are SQVTM and ANQGSEA. Trimming pared 4 bases from V and 0 bases from J, leaving 9 bases between. The CDR3 loop spans 13 amino acids.